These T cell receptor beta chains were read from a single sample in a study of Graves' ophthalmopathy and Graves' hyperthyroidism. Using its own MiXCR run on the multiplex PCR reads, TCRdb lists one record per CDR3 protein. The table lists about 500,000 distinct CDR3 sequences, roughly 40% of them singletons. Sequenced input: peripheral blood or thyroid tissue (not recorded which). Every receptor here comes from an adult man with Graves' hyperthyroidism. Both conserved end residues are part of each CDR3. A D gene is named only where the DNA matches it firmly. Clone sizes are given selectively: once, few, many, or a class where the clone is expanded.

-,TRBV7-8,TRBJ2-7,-,TGTGCCAGCAGTTTGGGGCGTCCCTTCGAGCAGTACTTC,CASSLGRPFEQYF
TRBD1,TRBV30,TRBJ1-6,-,TGTGCCTGGAGTGACAGGGGGCCTAATTCACCCCTCCACTTT,CAWSDRGPNSPLHF
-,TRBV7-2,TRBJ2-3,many,TGTGCCAGCAGTGTAGGCCATTCAGATACGCAGTATTTT,CASSVGHSDTQYF
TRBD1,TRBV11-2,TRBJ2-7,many,TGTGCCAGCAGCTATCTTGGGACAGGCTACGAGCAGTACTTC,CASSYLGTGYEQYF
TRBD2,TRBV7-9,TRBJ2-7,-,TGTGCCAGCAGCCCGCTGCCTGGGACTAGCACGACCTACGAGCAGTACTTC,CASSPLPGTSTTYEQYF
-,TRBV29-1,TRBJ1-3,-,TGCAGCGTTGCCTTTGGGGTTGGAAACACCATATATTTT,CSVAFGVGNTIYF
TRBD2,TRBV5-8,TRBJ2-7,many,TGTGCCAGCAGCTCCCTTGGTAGCGGGAGTGGCGAGCAGTACTTC,CASSSLGSGSGEQYF
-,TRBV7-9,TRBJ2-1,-,TGTGCCAGCAGCTTAGCCTCGGGGGACAGCTCCTACAATGAGCAGTTCTTC,CASSLASGDSSYNEQFF
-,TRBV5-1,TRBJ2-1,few,TGCGCCAGCAGCTATGATATAGCAGGGAGGCAGTACAATGAGCAGTTCTTC,CASSYDIAGRQYNEQFF
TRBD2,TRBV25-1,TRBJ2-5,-,TGTGCCAGCAGTGAATTGGGTAGCGGGGGGCAAGAGACCCAGTACTTC,CASSELGSGGQETQYF
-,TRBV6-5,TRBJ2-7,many,TGTGCCAGCAGTTACGGCCACGGGGACGAGCAGTACTTC,CASSYGHGDEQYF
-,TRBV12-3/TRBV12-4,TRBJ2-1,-,TGTGCCAGCAGTCTCAGTGGTTTGGGGAATGAGCAGTTCTTC,CASSLSGLGNEQFF
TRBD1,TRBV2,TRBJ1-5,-,TGTGCCAGCAGTGAACCCGGGACAGGGTTCTCCCACGAGCATTTT,CASSEPGTGFSHEHF
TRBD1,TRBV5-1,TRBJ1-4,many,TGCGCCAGCAGCTCGGGACAGGGGGCCGGCACTAATGAAAAACTGTTTTTT,CASSSGQGAGTNEKLFF
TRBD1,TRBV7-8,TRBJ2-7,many,TGTGCCAGCAGGCTAACAGGGGGCGCTGGATACGAGCAGTACTTC,CASRLTGGAGYEQYF
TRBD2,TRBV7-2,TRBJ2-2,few,TGTGCCAGCAGCTCCCGCGGGACTAGCGGGAGCCGGGAGCTGTTTTTT,CASSSRGTSGSRELFF
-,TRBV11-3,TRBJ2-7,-,TGTGCCAGCAGCTTGGAACAGGGCTCGGAGCCGGGCGACTCCTACGAGCAGTACTTC,CASSLEQGSEPGDSYEQYF
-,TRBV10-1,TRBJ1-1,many,TGCGCCAGCAGACCGGACAGTTACACTGAAGCTTTCTTT,CASRPDSYTEAFF
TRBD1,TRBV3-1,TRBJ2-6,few,TGTGCCAGCAGCCAAGGACGTGGCTACACAGGGGACGGGGCCAACGTCCTGACTTTC,CASSQGRGYTGDGANVLTF
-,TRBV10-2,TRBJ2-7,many,TGCGCCAGCAGTGAGCGTAGTTCCTACGAGCAGTACTTC,CASSERSSYEQYF
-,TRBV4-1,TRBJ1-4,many,TGCGCCAGCAGCCAAGTCTCTTGGGGAGCTAATGAAAAACTGTTTTTT,CASSQVSWGANEKLFF
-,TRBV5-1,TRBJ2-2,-,TGCGCCAGCAGCGACGACGGGGAGCTGTTTTTT,CASSDDGELFF
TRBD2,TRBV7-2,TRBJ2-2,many,TGTGCCAGCAGCGTAAATACCGCGGGAGCTGGCGGGGAGCTGTTTTTT,CASSVNTAGAGGELFF
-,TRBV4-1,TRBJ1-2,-,TGCGCCACCACCCCCAAGGGTAGGGCGCCCTATGGCTACACCTTC,CATTPKGRAPYGYTF
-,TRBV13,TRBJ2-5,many,TGTGCCAGCAGCTTCCGCGGGGCCCAAGAGACCCAGTACTTC,CASSFRGAQETQYF
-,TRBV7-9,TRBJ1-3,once,TGTGCCAGCAGCCAAGCGAGGGGCGCGGAAGGAAACACCATATATTTT,CASSQARGAEGNTIYF
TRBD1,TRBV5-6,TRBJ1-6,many,TGTGCCAGCAGCTCCCGGGACAGAGAGAGCTCCTATAATTCACCCCTCCACTTT,CASSSRDRESSYNSPLHF
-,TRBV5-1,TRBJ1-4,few,TGCGCCAGCAGCTTGGCAGGGACGGATGAAAAACTGTTTTTT,CASSLAGTDEKLFF
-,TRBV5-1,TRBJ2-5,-,TGCGCCAGCAGCGTGGACACGGGTCGGCCCCAGTACTTC,CASSVDTGRPQYF
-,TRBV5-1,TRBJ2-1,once,TGCGCCAGCAGCCCCGAAGCGACTACGTTATACAATGAGCAGTTCTTC,CASSPEATTLYNEQFF
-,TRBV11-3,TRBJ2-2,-,TGTGCCAGCAGCCATGCGCTTGGGGAGCTGTTTTTT,CASSHALGELFF
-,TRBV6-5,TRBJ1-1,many,TGTGCCAGCAGGGACAGCCAGAACACTGAAGCTTTCTTT,CASRDSQNTEAFF
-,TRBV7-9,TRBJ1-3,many,TGTGCCAGCAGCTTACCACAGGGCTTCTCTGGAAACACCATATATTTT,CASSLPQGFSGNTIYF
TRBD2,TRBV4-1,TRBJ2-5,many,TGCGCCAGCAGCCAAGACAGGCTAGCGGGAGATTCGGAGACCCAGTACTTC,CASSQDRLAGDSETQYF
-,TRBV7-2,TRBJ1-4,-,TGTGCCAGCAGCGAACGTTGGGGGGACGAAAAACTGTTTTTT,CASSERWGDEKLFF
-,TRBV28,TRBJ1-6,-,TGTGCCAGCAGGAACCGGATCATTAATTCACCCCTCCACTTT,CASRNRIINSPLHF
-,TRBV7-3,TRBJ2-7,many,TGTGCCAGCAACTTGAGAGGTTTCTCCTACGAGCAGTACTTC,CASNLRGFSYEQYF
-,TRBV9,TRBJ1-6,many,TGTGCCAGCAGCGTAGTTCCAGGGCGTTCACCCCTCCACTTT,CASSVVPGRSPLHF
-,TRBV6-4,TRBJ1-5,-,TGTGCCAGCAGTGAATCACTAGCGGGGGCCCAGCATTTT,CASSESLAGAQHF
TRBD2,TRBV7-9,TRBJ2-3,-,TGTGCCAGCAGCTTCCTAGCGGGGGATGTAGATACGCAGTATTTT,CASSFLAGDVDTQYF
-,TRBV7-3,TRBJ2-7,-,TGTGCCAGCTCACCAACGAAGGGTCTCGAGCAGTACTTC,CASSPTKGLEQYF
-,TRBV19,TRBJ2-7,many,TGTGCCAGTAGTACGGTAGTGTCCTACGAGCAGTACTTC,CASSTVVSYEQYF
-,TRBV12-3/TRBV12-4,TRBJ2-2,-,TGTGCCAGCAGTTTAGTAACTATCACCGGGGAGCTGTTTTTT,CASSLVTITGELFF
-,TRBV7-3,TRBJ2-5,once,TGTGCCAGCAGCTTAGACCAAACTAGCACAGATACGCAGTACTTC,CASSLDQTSTDTQYF
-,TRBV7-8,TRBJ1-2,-,TGTGCCAGCAGCCCCACAGGGTCGGATTATGGCTACACCTTC,CASSPTGSDYGYTF
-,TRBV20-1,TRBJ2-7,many,TGCAGTGCTAGTCTCCAGATCCCGCCCTACGAGCAGTACTTC,CSASLQIPPYEQYF
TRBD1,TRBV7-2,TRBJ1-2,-,TGTGCCAGCAGAGCGGGGACTAGGCAGGGGGCTAACGGCTACACCTTC,CASRAGTRQGANGYTF
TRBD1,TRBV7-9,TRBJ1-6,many,TGTGCCAGCAGCTCGGGACAGACAATCCCCTCACCCCTCCACTTT,CASSSGQTIPSPLHF
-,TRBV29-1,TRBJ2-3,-,TGCAGCGTTGTCCCCTCCAGGGGAAGCACAGATACGCAGTATTTT,CSVVPSRGSTDTQYF
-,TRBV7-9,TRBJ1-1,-,TGTGCCAGCAGCCCCCGCGGGAGCCTGAACACTGAAGCTTTCTTT,CASSPRGSLNTEAFF
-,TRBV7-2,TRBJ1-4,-,TGTGCCTGGAGCGGGGATACTAATGAAAAACTGTTTTTT,CAWSGDTNEKLFF
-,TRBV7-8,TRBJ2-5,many,TGTGCCAGCAGCCATCATAAAGAGACAGAATCGGGAGAGACCCAGTACTTC,CASSHHKETESGETQYF
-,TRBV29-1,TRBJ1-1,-,TGCAGCGAGCAGGGTAGAGCTTTCTTT,CSEQGRAFF
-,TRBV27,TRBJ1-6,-,TGTGCCAGCAGGGCGACACCTTATAATTCACCCCTCCACTTT,CASRATPYNSPLHF
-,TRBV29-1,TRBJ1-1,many,TGCAGCGTTGAACTCCCGGGGGCTGAAGCTTTCTTT,CSVELPGAEAFF